The clone carrying this T cell receptor (beta chain) was seen a handful of times. Its specificity is unknown. V lost 10 bases, J lost 1 base, and 13 bases lay in between. This CDR3 has 14 amino acids. These data belong to a study of response to subunit inactivated influenza vaccine. TCRdb reprocessed the RT-PCR reads via MiXCR and lists one record per CDR3 protein. Found here are around 760,000 distinct CDR3 sequences, around 14% of them singletons; the top ten hold less than 7%. Study observations and caveats: Few new T cells, the authors suggested, are recruited by each seasonal influenza vaccination.

The specimen was PBMCs from blood, collected approximately 15 days before vaccination. This TCR was sampled from a man aged 50 to 60 who received an inactivated influenza vaccine. The gene calls are TRBV12-3 or TRBV12-4 and TRBJ2-2; D remains unclear. This CDR3 reads CATQEQLNTGELFF. The CDR3 nucleotides read TGTGCCACGCAAGAGCAGCTGAACACCGGGGAGCTGTTTTTT.